This record covers a single T cell receptor beta chain. As yet, its antigen is unknown. These data belong to a study of graft-versus-host responses after intestinal transplantation. Germline CDR1 is LGHNA and CDR2 is YSLEER. The CDR3 is made up of 15 amino acids. Here immunoSEQ multiplex PCR was the method, and the copy in TCRdb shows in-frame clones only, minus some. Of about 93,000 clones in the sample, about 93% were seen once. Sample: unstimulated CD8+ T cells sorted from spleen or lymph node cells, taken before intestinal transplant. This receptor was obtained from a human donor who received an intestinal transplant. V is TRBV4-3 and J is TRBJ2-5, with 8 bases aligning to TRBD1. The tail of the sequence fits TRBJ2-7 better, so the J call may be wrong. The CDR3 DNA follows: TGCGCCAGCAGCCAAGATGCAGGGGGCATGTACGAGCAGTACTTC. This gives the protein CASSQDAGGMYEQYF.